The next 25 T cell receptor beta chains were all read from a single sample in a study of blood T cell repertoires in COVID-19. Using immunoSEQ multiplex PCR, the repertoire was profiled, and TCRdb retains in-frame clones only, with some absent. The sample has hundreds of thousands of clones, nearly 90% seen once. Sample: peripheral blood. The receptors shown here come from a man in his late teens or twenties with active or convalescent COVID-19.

CDR3 sequence (DNA): TGTGCCAGCACCACGGACAGCTACACCGGGGAGCTGTTTTTT. This encodes CASTTDSYTGELFF. The chain joins TRBV7-9 to TRBJ2-2, with a tentative D call TRBD1 (6 bases). Trimming shortened V by 7 bases and J by 3 bases, and 12 bases separated the two germline ends. Germline loops: CDR1 SEHNR, CDR2 FQNEAQ (reference sequence). This CDR3 has 14 amino acids.

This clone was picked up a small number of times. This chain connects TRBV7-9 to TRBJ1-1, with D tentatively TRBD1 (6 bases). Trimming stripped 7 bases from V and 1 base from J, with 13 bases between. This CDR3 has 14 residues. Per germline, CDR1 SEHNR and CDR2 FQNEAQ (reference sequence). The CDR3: CASTQTRGNTEAFF. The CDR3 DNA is TGTGCCAGCACCCAAACCAGGGGGAACACTGAAGCTTTCTTT.

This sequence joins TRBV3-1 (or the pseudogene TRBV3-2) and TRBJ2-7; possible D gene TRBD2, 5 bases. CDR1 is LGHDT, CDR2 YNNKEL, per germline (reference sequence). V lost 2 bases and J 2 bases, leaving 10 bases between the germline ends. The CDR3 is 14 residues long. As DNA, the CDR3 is TGTGCCAGCAGCCAAAGGACTCAGACCTACGAGCAGTACTTC. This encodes CASSQRTQTYEQYF.

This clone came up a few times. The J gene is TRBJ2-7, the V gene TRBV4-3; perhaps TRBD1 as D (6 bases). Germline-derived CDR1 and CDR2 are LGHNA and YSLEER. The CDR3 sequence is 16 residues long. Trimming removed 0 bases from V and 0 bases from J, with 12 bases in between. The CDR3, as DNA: TGCGCCAGCAGCCAAGACCAAGACAGGAGCTCCTACGAGCAGTACTTC. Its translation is CASSQDQDRSSYEQYF.

The CDR3 sequence is CASSSKREREETQYF. CDR3 DNA: TGTGCCAGCAGCTCGAAGCGGGAGCGCGAAGAGACCCAGTACTTC. This chain connects TRBV5-6 to TRBJ2-5; 8 bases are a match to TRBD2. Germline loops: CDR1 SGHDT, CDR2 YYEEEE. V dropped 3 bases and J dropped 3; count of bases not matched to a gene: 7. This CDR3 is built from 15 residues.

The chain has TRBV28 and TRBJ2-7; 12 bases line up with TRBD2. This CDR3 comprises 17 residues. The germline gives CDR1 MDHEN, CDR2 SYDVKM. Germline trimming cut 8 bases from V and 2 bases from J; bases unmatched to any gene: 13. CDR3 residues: CASQRPGLAGLAYEQYF. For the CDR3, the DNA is TGTGCCAGCCAAAGACCGGGACTAGCGGGTCTTGCCTACGAGCAGTACTTC.

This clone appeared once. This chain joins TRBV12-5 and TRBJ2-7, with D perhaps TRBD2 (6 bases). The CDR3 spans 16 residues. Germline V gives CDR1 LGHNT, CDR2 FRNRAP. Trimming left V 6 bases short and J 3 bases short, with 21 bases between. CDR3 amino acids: CASGPWPGRGIYEQYF. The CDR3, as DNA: TGTGCTAGTGGACCCTGGCCAGGGCGGGGCATCTACGAGCAGTACTTC.

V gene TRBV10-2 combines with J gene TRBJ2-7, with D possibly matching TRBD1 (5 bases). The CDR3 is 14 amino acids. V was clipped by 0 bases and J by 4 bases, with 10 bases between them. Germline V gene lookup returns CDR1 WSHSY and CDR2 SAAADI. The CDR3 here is CASSESSGLYEQYF. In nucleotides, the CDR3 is TGCGCCAGCAGTGAGTCCTCAGGGCTATACGAGCAGTACTTC.

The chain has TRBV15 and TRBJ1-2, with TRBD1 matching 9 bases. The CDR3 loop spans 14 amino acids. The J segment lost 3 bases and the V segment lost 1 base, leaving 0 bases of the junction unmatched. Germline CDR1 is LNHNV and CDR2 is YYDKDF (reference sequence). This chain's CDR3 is CATSRGDRDYGYTF. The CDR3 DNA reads TGTGCCACCAGCAGAGGGGACAGGGACTATGGCTACACCTTC.

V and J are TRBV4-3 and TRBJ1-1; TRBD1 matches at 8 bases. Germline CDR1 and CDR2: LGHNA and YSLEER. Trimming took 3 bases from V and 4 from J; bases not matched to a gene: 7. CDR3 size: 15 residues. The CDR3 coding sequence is TGCGCCAGCAGCCAGATGACAGGGGAGGGCACTGAAGCTTTCTTT. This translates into CASSQMTGEGTEAFF.

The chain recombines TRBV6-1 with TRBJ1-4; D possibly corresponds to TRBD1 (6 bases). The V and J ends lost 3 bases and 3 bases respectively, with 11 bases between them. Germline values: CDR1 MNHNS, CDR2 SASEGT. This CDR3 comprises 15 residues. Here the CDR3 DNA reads TGTGCCAGCAGTGATACAGGGTTGGCTAATGAAAAACTGTTTTTT. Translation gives CASSDTGLANEKLFF.

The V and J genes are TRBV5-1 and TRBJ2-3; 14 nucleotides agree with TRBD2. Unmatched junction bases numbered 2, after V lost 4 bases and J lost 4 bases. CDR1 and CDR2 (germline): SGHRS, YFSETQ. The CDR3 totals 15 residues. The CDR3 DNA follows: TGCGCCAGCAGCCCGGGACTAGCGGGAGCAGATACGCAGTATTTT. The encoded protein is CASSPGLAGADTQYF.

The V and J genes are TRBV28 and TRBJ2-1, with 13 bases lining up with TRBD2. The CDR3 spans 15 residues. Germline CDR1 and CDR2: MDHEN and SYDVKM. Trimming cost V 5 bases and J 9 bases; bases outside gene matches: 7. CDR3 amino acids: CASSPGLAGWGEQFF. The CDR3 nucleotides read TGTGCCAGCAGTCCGGGACTAGCGGGATGGGGTGAGCAGTTCTTC.

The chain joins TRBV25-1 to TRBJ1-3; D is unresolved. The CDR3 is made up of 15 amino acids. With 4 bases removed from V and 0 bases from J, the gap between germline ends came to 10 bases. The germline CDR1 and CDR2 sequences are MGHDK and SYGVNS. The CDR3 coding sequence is TGTGCCAGCAGTGCCGGGAGCTTCTCTGGAAACACCATATATTTT. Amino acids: CASSAGSFSGNTIYF.

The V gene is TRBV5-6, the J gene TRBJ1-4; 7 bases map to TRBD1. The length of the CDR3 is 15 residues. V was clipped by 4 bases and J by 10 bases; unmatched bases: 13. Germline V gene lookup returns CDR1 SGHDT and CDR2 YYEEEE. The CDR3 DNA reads TGTGCCAGCAGCCCTATGACAGGGCCGATCGGAAAACTGTTTTTT. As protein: CASSPMTGPIGKLFF.

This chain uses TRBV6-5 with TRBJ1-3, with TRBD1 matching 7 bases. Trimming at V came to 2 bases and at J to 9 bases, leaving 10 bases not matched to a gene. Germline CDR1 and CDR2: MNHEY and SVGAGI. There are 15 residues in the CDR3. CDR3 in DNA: TGTGCCAGCAGTTACCTGACAGGGCCCGGAGTCACCATATATTTT. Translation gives CASSYLTGPGVTIYF.

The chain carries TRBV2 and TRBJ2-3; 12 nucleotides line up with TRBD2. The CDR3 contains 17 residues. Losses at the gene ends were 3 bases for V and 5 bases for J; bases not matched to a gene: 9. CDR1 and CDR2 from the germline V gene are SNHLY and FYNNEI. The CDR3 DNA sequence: TGTGCCAGCAGTGACGTAACACTAGCGGGGGGCCGAGATACGCAGTATTTT. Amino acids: CASSDVTLAGGRDTQYF.

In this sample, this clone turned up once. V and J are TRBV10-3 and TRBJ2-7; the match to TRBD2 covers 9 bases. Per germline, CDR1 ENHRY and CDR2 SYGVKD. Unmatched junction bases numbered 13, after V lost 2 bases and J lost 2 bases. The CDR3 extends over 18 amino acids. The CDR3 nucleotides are TGTGCCATCAGTGAGAACTTGGCGGGAGGGCCGTTACCCTACGAGCAGTACTTC. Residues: CAISENLAGGPLPYEQYF.

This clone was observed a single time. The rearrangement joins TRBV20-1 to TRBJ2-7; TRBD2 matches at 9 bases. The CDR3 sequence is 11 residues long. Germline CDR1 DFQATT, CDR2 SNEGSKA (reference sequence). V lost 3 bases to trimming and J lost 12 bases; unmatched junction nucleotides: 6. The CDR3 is CSARAGTSSYF. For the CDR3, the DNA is TGCAGTGCTAGGGCTGGGACTAGCTCGTACTTC.

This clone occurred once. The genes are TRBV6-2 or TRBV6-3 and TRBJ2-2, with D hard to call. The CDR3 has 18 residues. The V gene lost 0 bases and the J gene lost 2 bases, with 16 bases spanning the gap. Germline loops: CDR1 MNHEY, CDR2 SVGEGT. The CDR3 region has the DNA TGTGCCAGCAGTTACTCAGGAAGTAGCCTCTATAACACCGGGGAGCTGTTTTTT. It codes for CASSYSGSSLYNTGELFF.

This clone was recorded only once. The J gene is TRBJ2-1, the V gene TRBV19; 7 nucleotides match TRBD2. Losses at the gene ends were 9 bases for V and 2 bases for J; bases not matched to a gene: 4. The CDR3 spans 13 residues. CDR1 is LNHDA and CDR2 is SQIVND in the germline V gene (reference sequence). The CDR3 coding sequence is TGTGCCAGCACGGGACTAACCTACAATGAGCAGTTCTTC. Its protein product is CASTGLTYNEQFF.

CDR3 sequence (DNA): TGTGCCAGCAGTGGCCAGGGGAACGTGGTTTATGAAAAACTGTTTTTT. Its protein is CASSGQGNVVYEKLFF. The rearrangement joins TRBV19 to TRBJ1-4, with D tentatively TRBD1 (6 bases). Germline V lookup: CDR1 LNHDA, CDR2 SQIVND (reference sequence). Trimming left V 9 bases short and J 6 bases short, with 23 bases between. The CDR3 contains 16 residues.

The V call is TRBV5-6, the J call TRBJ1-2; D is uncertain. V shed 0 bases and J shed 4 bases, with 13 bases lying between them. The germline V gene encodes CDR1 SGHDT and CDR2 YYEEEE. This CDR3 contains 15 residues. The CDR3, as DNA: TGTGCCAGCAGCTTGGGGGCCAGCCCCATCTATGGCTACACCTTC. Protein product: CASSLGASPIYGYTF.

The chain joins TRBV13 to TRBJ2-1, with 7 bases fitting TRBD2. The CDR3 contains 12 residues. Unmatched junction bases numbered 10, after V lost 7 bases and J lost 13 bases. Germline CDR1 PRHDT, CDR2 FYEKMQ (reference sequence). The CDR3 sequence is CASNPRGGRQFF. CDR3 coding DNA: TGTGCCAGCAACCCCCGGGGCGGGAGACAGTTCTTC.

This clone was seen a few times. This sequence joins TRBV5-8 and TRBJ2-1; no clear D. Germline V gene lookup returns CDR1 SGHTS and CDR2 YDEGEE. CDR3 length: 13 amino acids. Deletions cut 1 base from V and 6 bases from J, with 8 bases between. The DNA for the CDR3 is TGTGCCAGCAGCTTGCGCCCGGGCAATGAGCAGTTCTTC. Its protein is CASSLRPGNEQFF. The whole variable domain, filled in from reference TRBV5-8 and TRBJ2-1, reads EAGVTQSPTHLIKTRGQQATLRCSPISGHTSVYWYQQALGLGLQFLLWYDEGEERNRGNFPPRFSGRQFPNYSSELNVNALELEDSALYLCASSLRPGNEQFFGPGTRLTVL.